This is a list of T cell receptor beta chains from one sample in a study of cytomegalovirus exposure and HLA in healthy donors. Using immunoSEQ multiplex PCR, the repertoire was profiled, and TCRdb retains in-frame clones only, with some absent. The table shows around 90,000 clones, with 70% to 85% occurring only once. The sequencing input was PBMCs. The receptors stem from a human donor in good health. Each CDR3 is given with its conserved first and last residue. The order of the fields is clone size, V gene, J gene, D gene, CDR3 protein, CDR3 DNA. The D gene is left open where the match is weak. Part of the rows lack a size; the others show once, few, many or a class for expanded clones.

clone_size: .
v_call: TRBV25-1
j_call: TRBJ2-4
d_call: .
cdr3_aa: CASSEGGSSLTKNIQYF
cdr3_nt: TGTGCCAGCAGTGAAGGGGGGAGCAGTCTAACGAAAAACATTCAGTACTTC

clone_size: .
v_call: TRBV6-5
j_call: TRBJ1-6
d_call: .
cdr3_aa: CASSPQGSPLHF
cdr3_nt: TGTGCCAGCAGTCCCCAGGGTTCGCCCCTCCACTTT

clone_size: .
v_call: TRBV5-1
j_call: TRBJ2-7
d_call: .
cdr3_aa: CASSLSGERGQGEQYF
cdr3_nt: TGCGCCAGCAGCCTGAGTGGGGAGCGGGGTCAGGGGGAGCAGTACTTC

clone_size: .
v_call: TRBV18
j_call: TRBJ2-4
d_call: TRBD2
cdr3_aa: CASSLPTAGVTRAKNIQYF
cdr3_nt: TGTGCCAGCTCACTGCCAACGGCGGGAGTAACCCGGGCCAAAAACATTCAGTACTTC

clone_size: few
v_call: TRBV6-4
j_call: TRBJ2-1
d_call: .
cdr3_aa: CASSDGGGGSNEQFF
cdr3_nt: TGTGCCAGCAGTGACGGCGGAGGGGGCTCCAATGAGCAGTTCTTC

clone_size: .
v_call: TRBV19
j_call: TRBJ2-3
d_call: TRBD2
cdr3_aa: CASSAGLLLDTQYF
cdr3_nt: TGTGCCAGTAGTGCGGGACTATTGTTAGATACGCAGTATTTT

clone_size: .
v_call: TRBV7-9
j_call: TRBJ2-5
d_call: .
cdr3_aa: CASSGVREETQYF
cdr3_nt: TGTGCCAGCAGCGGGGTGAGGGAAGAGACCCAGTACTTC

clone_size: .
v_call: TRBV5-1
j_call: TRBJ1-2
d_call: TRBD1
cdr3_aa: CASSLTGQGDYGYTF
cdr3_nt: TGCGCCAGCAGCTTAACCGGACAGGGTGACTATGGCTACACCTTC

clone_size: .
v_call: TRBV28
j_call: TRBJ1-2
d_call: .
cdr3_aa: CASSIKTGGFYGYTF
cdr3_nt: TGTGCCAGCAGTATAAAGACGGGTGGATTCTATGGCTACACCTTC

clone_size: .
v_call: TRBV5-6
j_call: TRBJ1-4
d_call: TRBD1
cdr3_aa: CASSLAPRTGAEKLFF
cdr3_nt: TGTGCCAGCAGCTTGGCCCCGCGGACAGGGGCTGAAAAACTGTTTTTT

clone_size: .
v_call: TRBV7-9
j_call: TRBJ2-7
d_call: .
cdr3_aa: CASSFRDTYEQYF
cdr3_nt: TGTGCCAGCAGCTTCCGGGACACCTACGAGCAGTACTTC

clone_size: .
v_call: TRBV19
j_call: TRBJ2-2
d_call: .
cdr3_aa: CASRAGGRRTGELFF
cdr3_nt: TGTGCCAGTAGGGCCGGAGGGCGGAGGACCGGGGAGCTGTTTTTT

clone_size: .
v_call: TRBV7-2
j_call: TRBJ2-5
d_call: .
cdr3_aa: CASSQGGTQYF
cdr3_nt: TGTGCCAGCTCCCAGGGGGGGACCCAGTACTTC

clone_size: few
v_call: TRBV6-4
j_call: TRBJ1-2
d_call: TRBD1
cdr3_aa: CASSSDRGLGYTF
cdr3_nt: TGTGCCAGCAGTTCCGACAGGGGGCTTGGCTACACCTTC

clone_size: .
v_call: TRBV7-3
j_call: TRBJ1-2
d_call: .
cdr3_aa: CASSLNPGYGYTF
cdr3_nt: TGTGCCAGCAGCTTAAATCCGGGGTACGGCTACACCTTC

clone_size: .
v_call: TRBV11-3
j_call: TRBJ2-2
d_call: .
cdr3_aa: CASSSFLVGELFF
cdr3_nt: TGTGCCAGCAGCTCCTTTCTCGTCGGGGAGCTGTTTTTT

clone_size: .
v_call: TRBV21-1
j_call: TRBJ2-7
d_call: .
cdr3_aa: CASSKGGGQGVKQYF
cdr3_nt: TGTGCCAGCAGCAAAGGGGGGGGACAGGGGGTGAAGCAGTACTTC

clone_size: few
v_call: TRBV5-6
j_call: TRBJ1-5
d_call: .
cdr3_aa: CASSGQRGGAQHF
cdr3_nt: TGTGCCAGCAGCGGGCAGAGGGGGGGAGCCCAGCATTTT

clone_size: .
v_call: TRBV6-6
j_call: TRBJ2-3
d_call: .
cdr3_aa: CASRDTPGAEADTQYF
cdr3_nt: TGTGCCAGCAGGGACACTCCAGGGGCAGAGGCCGATACGCAGTATTTT

clone_size: .
v_call: TRBV28
j_call: TRBJ1-5
d_call: .
cdr3_aa: CASSLYGGGLANQPQHF
cdr3_nt: TGTGCCAGCAGTTTATATGGGGGGGGACTGGCAAATCAGCCCCAGCATTTT

clone_size: .
v_call: TRBV28
j_call: TRBJ1-1
d_call: .
cdr3_aa: CASSLDWNTEAFF
cdr3_nt: TGTGCCAGCAGTCTGGACTGGAACACTGAAGCTTTCTTT

clone_size: .
v_call: TRBV5-1
j_call: TRBJ2-7
d_call: .
cdr3_aa: CASSPGGPLDEQYF
cdr3_nt: TGCGCCAGCAGCCCCGGAGGGCCTCTTGACGAGCAGTACTTC

clone_size: .
v_call: TRBV29-1
j_call: TRBJ2-2
d_call: TRBD1
cdr3_aa: CSADDRGSTGELFF
cdr3_nt: TGCAGCGCCGATGACAGGGGATCCACCGGGGAGCTGTTTTTT

clone_size: once
v_call: TRBV18
j_call: TRBJ2-4
d_call: TRBD1
cdr3_aa: CASSRLQGMAKNIQYF
cdr3_nt: TGTGCCAGCTCCCGCCTACAGGGGATGGCCAAAAACATTCAGTACTTC

clone_size: .
v_call: TRBV7-9
j_call: TRBJ2-7
d_call: TRBD2
cdr3_aa: CASRAGGGGPDLYEQYF
cdr3_nt: TGTGCCAGCAGGGCGGGTGGGGGAGGGCCCGATCTCTACGAGCAGTACTTC

clone_size: .
v_call: TRBV7-2
j_call: TRBJ1-4
d_call: TRBD1
cdr3_aa: CASSPRGTAEGEKLFF
cdr3_nt: TGTGCCAGCAGCCCGAGGGGGACAGCCGAGGGTGAAAAACTGTTTTTT

clone_size: .
v_call: TRBV9
j_call: TRBJ2-7
d_call: .
cdr3_aa: CASSVSQVDEQYF
cdr3_nt: TGTGCCAGCAGCGTATCACAGGTGGACGAGCAGTACTTC

clone_size: few
v_call: TRBV19
j_call: TRBJ2-4
d_call: .
cdr3_aa: CASSISRENIQYF
cdr3_nt: TGTGCCAGTAGTATCTCACGGGAAAACATTCAGTACTTC

clone_size: .
v_call: TRBV7-2
j_call: TRBJ1-2
d_call: .
cdr3_aa: CASIHPQLGGYTF
cdr3_nt: TGTGCCAGCATCCATCCGCAACTCGGTGGCTACACCTTC

clone_size: .
v_call: TRBV2
j_call: TRBJ2-1
d_call: TRBD1
cdr3_aa: CASSGQGRNEQFF
cdr3_nt: TGTGCCAGCAGCGGACAGGGCCGGAATGAGCAGTTCTTC

clone_size: few
v_call: TRBV18
j_call: TRBJ1-2
d_call: TRBD1
cdr3_aa: CASSPRQGNDGYTF
cdr3_nt: TGTGCCAGCTCACCCCGACAGGGCAACGATGGCTACACCTTC

clone_size: .
v_call: TRBV25-1
j_call: TRBJ2-1
d_call: .
cdr3_aa: CATRSNQGWPYNEQFF
cdr3_nt: TGTGCCACCCGTTCAAATCAGGGGTGGCCCTACAATGAGCAGTTCTTC

clone_size: .
v_call: TRBV7-2
j_call: TRBJ2-7
d_call: TRBD2
cdr3_aa: CASSLDGSGGYEQYF
cdr3_nt: TGTGCCAGCAGCTTAGACGGTAGCGGGGGTTACGAGCAGTACTTC

clone_size: .
v_call: TRBV2
j_call: TRBJ2-2
d_call: TRBD2
cdr3_aa: CASRRGSGARDGELFF
cdr3_nt: TGTGCCAGCAGGAGGGGTAGCGGGGCCCGTGACGGGGAGCTGTTTTTT

clone_size: .
v_call: TRBV11-3
j_call: TRBJ2-1
d_call: TRBD1
cdr3_aa: CASSPGQRNEQFF
cdr3_nt: TGTGCCAGCAGTCCGGGACAGAGGAATGAGCAGTTCTTC

clone_size: .
v_call: TRBV11-2
j_call: TRBJ1-3
d_call: .
cdr3_aa: CASSLAGAGNTIYF
cdr3_nt: TGTGCCAGCAGCCTGGCCGGGGCTGGAAACACCATATATTTT

clone_size: .
v_call: TRBV5-1
j_call: TRBJ1-1
d_call: TRBD1
cdr3_aa: CASSLWDRGSGTEAFF
cdr3_nt: TGCGCCAGCAGCTTGTGGGACAGGGGGTCAGGAACTGAAGCTTTCTTT

clone_size: .
v_call: TRBV7-9
j_call: TRBJ1-1
d_call: .
cdr3_aa: CASSLQGGGTEAFF
cdr3_nt: TGTGCCAGCAGCTTACAGGGAGGGGGTACTGAAGCTTTCTTT

clone_size: .
v_call: TRBV7-2
j_call: TRBJ2-7
d_call: TRBD1
cdr3_aa: CASSPWTGLAYEQYF
cdr3_nt: TGTGCCAGCAGCCCCTGGACAGGGCTCGCCTACGAGCAGTACTTC

clone_size: few
v_call: TRBV19
j_call: TRBJ2-1
d_call: TRBD2
cdr3_aa: CASTSSGGTYNEQFF
cdr3_nt: TGTGCCAGTACCTCTAGCGGGGGGACTTACAATGAGCAGTTCTTC

clone_size: .
v_call: TRBV6-1
j_call: TRBJ2-7
d_call: .
cdr3_aa: CASSEKSGYEQYF
cdr3_nt: TGTGCCAGCAGTGAAAAGAGTGGTTACGAGCAGTACTTC

clone_size: .
v_call: TRBV6-5
j_call: TRBJ2-6
d_call: .
cdr3_aa: CASRGGNSGANVLTF
cdr3_nt: TGTGCCAGCCGGGGAGGAAACTCTGGGGCCAACGTCCTGACTTTC

clone_size: .
v_call: TRBV6-1
j_call: TRBJ2-3
d_call: .
cdr3_aa: CASGMAGTQYF
cdr3_nt: TGTGCCAGCGGAATGGCGGGTACGCAGTATTTT

clone_size: .
v_call: TRBV7-9
j_call: TRBJ2-7
d_call: TRBD1
cdr3_aa: CASSYPGTGAYEQYF
cdr3_nt: TGTGCCAGCAGCTACCCCGGGACAGGGGCCTACGAGCAGTACTTC

clone_size: .
v_call: TRBV7-9
j_call: TRBJ2-2
d_call: TRBD2
cdr3_aa: CASRPKGTSGRNTGELFF
cdr3_nt: TGTGCCAGCAGACCTAAGGGGACTAGCGGGAGGAACACCGGGGAGCTGTTTTTT

clone_size: .
v_call: TRBV21-1
j_call: TRBJ2-2
d_call: .
cdr3_aa: CASSKISRTGGWIGELFF
cdr3_nt: TGTGCCAGCAGCAAAATAAGTAGAACAGGGGGCTGGATCGGGGAGCTGTTTTTT

clone_size: .
v_call: TRBV28
j_call: TRBJ2-2
d_call: TRBD2
cdr3_aa: CASTSGSGSSAGELFF
cdr3_nt: TGTGCCAGCACCTCCGGTAGCGGGAGTAGTGCCGGGGAGCTGTTTTTT

clone_size: .
v_call: TRBV7-2
j_call: TRBJ2-3
d_call: TRBD2
cdr3_aa: CASSLLAGPPGDTQYF
cdr3_nt: TGTGCCAGCAGCCTACTAGCGGGACCCCCCGGAGATACGCAGTATTTT

clone_size: few
v_call: TRBV4-3
j_call: TRBJ1-2
d_call: TRBD1
cdr3_aa: CASSQEFGQGAGYTF
cdr3_nt: TGCGCCAGCAGCCAAGAGTTCGGACAGGGCGCTGGCTACACCTTC